The 2 T cell receptor beta chains presented below share a single source sample, sequenced in a study of identical twins. One entry per CDR3 protein results from TCRdb running MiXCR on the 5' RACE reads. The repertoire holds 400,000 to 500,000 distinct CDR3 sequences, with about 18% as singletons. Sample: naive T cells sorted from blood. These receptors were obtained from a man aged 50 to 60 in good health.

This chain connects TRBV12-3 or TRBV12-4 to TRBJ2-1; D is uncertain. Trimming cost V 2 bases and J 9 bases, with 5 bases left between them. The length of the CDR3 is 11 residues. CDR3 amino acids: CASSLQVEQFF. CDR3 in DNA: TGTGCCAGCAGTTTACAGGTTGAGCAGTTCTTC.

This clonotype was counted only a few times. The V call is TRBV12-3 or TRBV12-4, the J call TRBJ2-3; 7 bases align to TRBD2. The CDR3 is 14 amino acids. The V gene end was trimmed by 6 bases and the J gene end by 6 bases; junction bases not matched to a gene: 9. The CDR3 DNA reads TGTGCCAGCAGCCTTCTAGCGGACCAGGATACGCAGTATTTT. Protein sequence: CASSLLADQDTQYF.